The present T cell receptor beta chain was sequenced within a study of human T cells and chemical hapten exposure. Separate cDNA molecules received unique molecular identifiers, which the library attached to them. Each CDR3 protein is one row after TCRdb ran MiXCR on the RACE reads. The sample gives roughly 75,000 distinct CDR3 sequences, around 9.3% of which show up once; 1.7% is in the top ten. Time point specified: healthy volunteer bleed at 6 weeks. The authors' total RNA extraction used unfractionated whole blood. Comments on this clonotype: This could be a read error, since a much larger clone is one nucleotide away.

The CDR3 loop spans 14 amino acids. CDR1 and CDR2 (germline): MNHEY, SVGAGI. Material for sequencing was whole blood. This chain uses TRBV6-5 with TRBJ1-6, with 7 nucleotides matching TRBD1. The sequence came from a female donor in good health. Some clones in this sample may be carry-over from other donors' samples. The CDR3: CASTTGTDNSPLNF. Written as DNA, the CDR3 is TGTGCCAGCACCACCGGGACAGATAATTCACCCCTCAACTTT.